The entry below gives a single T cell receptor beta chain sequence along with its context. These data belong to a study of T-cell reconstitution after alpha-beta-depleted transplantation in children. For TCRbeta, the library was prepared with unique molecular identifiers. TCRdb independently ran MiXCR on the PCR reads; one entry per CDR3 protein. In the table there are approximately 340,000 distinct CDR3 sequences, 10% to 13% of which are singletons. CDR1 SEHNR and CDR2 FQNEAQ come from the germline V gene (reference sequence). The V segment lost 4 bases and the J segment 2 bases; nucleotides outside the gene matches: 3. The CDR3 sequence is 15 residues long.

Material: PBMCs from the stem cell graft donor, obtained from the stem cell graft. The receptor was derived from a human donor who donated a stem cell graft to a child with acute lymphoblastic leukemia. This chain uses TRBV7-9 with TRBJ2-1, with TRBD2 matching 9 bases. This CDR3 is CASSYLAGTYNEQFF. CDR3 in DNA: TGTGCCAGCAGCTATCTAGCGGGGACCTACAATGAGCAGTTCTTC.